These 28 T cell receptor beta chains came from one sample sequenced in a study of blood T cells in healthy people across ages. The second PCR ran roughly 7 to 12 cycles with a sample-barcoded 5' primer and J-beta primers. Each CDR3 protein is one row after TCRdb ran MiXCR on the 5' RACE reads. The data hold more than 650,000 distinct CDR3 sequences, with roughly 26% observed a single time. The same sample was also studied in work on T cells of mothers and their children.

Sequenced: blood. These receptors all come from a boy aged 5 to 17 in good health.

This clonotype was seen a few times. CDR3 loop: CSASPGGNQPQHF. The CDR3 DNA is TGCAGTGCTTCCCCAGGGGGAAATCAGCCCCAGCATTTT. The genes are TRBV20-1 and TRBJ1-5; TRBD1 aligns across 7 bases. The CDR3 covers 13 residues. CDR1 is DFQATT and CDR2 is SNEGSKA in the germline V gene (reference sequence). The V gene end was trimmed by 5 bases and the J gene end by 4 bases; junction bases not matched to a gene: 5.

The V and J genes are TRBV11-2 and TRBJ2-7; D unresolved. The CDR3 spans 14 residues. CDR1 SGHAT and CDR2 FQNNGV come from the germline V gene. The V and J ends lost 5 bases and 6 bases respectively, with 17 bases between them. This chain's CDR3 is CASSGPDSNLEQYF. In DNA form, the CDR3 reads TGTGCCAGCAGCGGGCCGGATTCCAACCTCGAGCAGTACTTC.

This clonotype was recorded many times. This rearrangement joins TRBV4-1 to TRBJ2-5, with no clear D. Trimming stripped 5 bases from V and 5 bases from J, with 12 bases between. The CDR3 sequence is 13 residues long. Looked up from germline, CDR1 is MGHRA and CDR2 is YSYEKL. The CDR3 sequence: CASSGPGRETQYF. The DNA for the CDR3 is TGCGCCAGCAGCGGGCCAGGCCGGGAGACCCAGTACTTC.

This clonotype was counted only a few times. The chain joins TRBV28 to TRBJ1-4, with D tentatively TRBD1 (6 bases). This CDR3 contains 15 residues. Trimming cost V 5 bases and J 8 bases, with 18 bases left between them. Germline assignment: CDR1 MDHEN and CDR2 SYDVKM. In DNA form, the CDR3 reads TGTGCCAGCAGTCCCCCCGGGACATCCGGGGAAAAACTGTTTTTT. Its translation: CASSPPGTSGEKLFF.

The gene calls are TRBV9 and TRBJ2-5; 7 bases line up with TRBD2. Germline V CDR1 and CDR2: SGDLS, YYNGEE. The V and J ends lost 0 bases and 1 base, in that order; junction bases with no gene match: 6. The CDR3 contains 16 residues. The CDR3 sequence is CASSVAAASGQETQYF. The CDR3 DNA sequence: TGTGCCAGCAGCGTAGCGGCGGCTAGCGGCCAAGAGACCCAGTACTTC.

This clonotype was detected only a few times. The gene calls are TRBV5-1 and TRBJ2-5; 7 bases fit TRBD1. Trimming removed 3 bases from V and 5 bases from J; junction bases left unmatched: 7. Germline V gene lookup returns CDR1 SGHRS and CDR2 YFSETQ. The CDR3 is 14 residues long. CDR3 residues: CASSSATGTETQYF. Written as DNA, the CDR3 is TGCGCCAGCAGCTCGGCGACAGGGACGGAGACCCAGTACTTC.

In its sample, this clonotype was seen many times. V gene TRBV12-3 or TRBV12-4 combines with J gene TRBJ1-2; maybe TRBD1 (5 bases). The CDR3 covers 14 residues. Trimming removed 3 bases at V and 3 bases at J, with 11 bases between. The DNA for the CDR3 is TGTGCCAGCAGTTTGGCCCCGGGGGACTATGGCTACACCTTC. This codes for CASSLAPGDYGYTF.

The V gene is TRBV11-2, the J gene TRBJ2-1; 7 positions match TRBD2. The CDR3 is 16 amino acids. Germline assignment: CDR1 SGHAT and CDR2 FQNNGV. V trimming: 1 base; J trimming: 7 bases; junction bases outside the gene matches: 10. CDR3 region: CASSLGLGGVGNEQFF. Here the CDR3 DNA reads TGTGCCAGCAGCTTAGGCCTTGGGGGGGTAGGAAATGAGCAGTTCTTC.

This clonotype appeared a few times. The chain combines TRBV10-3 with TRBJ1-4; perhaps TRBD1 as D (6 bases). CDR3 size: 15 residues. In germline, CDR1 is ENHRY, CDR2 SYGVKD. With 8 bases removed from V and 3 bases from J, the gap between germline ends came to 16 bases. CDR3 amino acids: CAIAKAGAANEKLFF. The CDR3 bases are TGTGCCATCGCCAAGGCAGGGGCGGCTAATGAAAAACTGTTTTTT.

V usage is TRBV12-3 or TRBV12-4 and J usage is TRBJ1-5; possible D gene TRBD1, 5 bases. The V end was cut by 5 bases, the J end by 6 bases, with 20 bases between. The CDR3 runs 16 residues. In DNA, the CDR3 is TGTGCCAGCAGTCCCTCCCCAGGGAAGGGAAGTCAGCCCCAGCATTTT. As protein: CASSPSPGKGSQPQHF.

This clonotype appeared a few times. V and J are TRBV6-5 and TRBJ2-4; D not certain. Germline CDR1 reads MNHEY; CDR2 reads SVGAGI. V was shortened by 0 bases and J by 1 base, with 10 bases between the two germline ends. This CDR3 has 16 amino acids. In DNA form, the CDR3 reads TGTGCCAGCAGTTACTCCCCACTATCGGCCAAAAACATTCAGTACTTC. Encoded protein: CASSYSPLSAKNIQYF.

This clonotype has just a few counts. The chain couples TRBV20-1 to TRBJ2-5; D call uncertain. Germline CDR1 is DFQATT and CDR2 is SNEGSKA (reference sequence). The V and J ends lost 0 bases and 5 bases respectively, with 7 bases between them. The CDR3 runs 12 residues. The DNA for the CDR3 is TGCAGTGCTAGAGAAATTGATGAGACCCAGTACTTC. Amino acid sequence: CSAREIDETQYF.

This chain's CDR3 is CASSLGAGGPYEQFF. Written as DNA, the CDR3 is TGTGCCAGCAGCTTAGGAGCGGGGGGGCCCTATGAGCAGTTCTTC. The chain employs TRBV7-2 and TRBJ2-1; 10 bases fit TRBD2. V lost 1 base, J lost 8 bases, and 5 bases stayed unmatched. The CDR3 runs 15 residues. CDR1 is SGHTA and CDR2 is FQGNSA in the germline V gene.

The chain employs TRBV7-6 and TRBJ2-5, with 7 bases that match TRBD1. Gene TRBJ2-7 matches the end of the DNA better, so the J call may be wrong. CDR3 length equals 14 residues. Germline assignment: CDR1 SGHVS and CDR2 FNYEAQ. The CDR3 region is CASSQGQINYEQYF. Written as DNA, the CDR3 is TGTGCCAGCAGCCAGGGACAGATAAACTACGAGCAGTACTTC.

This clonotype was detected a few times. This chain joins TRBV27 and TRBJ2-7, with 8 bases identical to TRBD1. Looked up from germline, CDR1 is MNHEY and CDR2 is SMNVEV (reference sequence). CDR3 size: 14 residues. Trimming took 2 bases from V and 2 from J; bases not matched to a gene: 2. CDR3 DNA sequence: TGTGCCAGCAGTTTACGCAGGGGGCCCTACGAGCAGTACTTC. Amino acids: CASSLRRGPYEQYF.

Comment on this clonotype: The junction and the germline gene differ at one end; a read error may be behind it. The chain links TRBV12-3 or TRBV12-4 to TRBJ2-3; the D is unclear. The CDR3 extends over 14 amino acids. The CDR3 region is CASSLGVSTDMQYF. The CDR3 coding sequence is TGTGCCAGCAGTTTAGGGGTGAGCACAGATATGCAGTATTTT.

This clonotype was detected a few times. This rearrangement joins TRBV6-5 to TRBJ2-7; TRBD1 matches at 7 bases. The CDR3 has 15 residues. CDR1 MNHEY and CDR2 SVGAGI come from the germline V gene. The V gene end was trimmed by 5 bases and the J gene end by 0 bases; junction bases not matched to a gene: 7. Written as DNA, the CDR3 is TGTGCCAGCAGTCGACAGGGCACGAGCTCCTACGAGCAGTACTTC. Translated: CASSRQGTSSYEQYF.

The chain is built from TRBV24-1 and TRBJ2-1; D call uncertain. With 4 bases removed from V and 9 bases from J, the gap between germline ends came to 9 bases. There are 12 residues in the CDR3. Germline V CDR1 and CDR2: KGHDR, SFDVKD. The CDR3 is CATSETSGEQFF. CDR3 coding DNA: TGTGCCACCAGTGAGACCTCTGGTGAGCAGTTCTTC.

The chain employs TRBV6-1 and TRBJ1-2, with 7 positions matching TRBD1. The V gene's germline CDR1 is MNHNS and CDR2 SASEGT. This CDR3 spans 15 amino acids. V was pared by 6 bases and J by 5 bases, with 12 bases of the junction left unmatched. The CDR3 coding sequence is TGTGCCAGCAGCAGACAGGGTAAGGCGGATTATGGCTACACCTTC. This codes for CASSRQGKADYGYTF.

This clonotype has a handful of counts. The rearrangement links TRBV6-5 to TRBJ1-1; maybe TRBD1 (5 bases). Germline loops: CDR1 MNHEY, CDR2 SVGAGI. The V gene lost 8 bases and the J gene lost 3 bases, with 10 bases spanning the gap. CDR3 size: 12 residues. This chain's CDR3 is CASRGWDTEAFF. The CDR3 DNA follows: TGTGCCAGCCGGGGGTGGGACACTGAAGCTTTCTTT.

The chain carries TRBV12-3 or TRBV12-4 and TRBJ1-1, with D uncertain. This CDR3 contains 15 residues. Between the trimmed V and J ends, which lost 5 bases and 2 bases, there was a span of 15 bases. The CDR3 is CASSPSGQENTEAFF. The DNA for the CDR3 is TGTGCCAGCAGTCCTTCCGGCCAAGAAAACACTGAAGCTTTCTTT.

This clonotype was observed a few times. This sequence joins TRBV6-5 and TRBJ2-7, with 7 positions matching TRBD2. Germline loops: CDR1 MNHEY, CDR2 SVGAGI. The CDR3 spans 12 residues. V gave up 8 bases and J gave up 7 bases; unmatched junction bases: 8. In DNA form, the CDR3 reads TGTGCCAGCGGCCTAAGAGCGGGGGAGCAGTACTTC. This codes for CASGLRAGEQYF.

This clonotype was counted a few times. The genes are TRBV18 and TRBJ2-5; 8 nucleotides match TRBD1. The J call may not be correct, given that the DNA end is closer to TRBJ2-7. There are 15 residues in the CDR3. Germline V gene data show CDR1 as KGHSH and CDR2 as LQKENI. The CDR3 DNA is TGTGCCAGCTCACCCGGGACAGGCAACACCTACGAGCAGTACTTC. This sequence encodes CASSPGTGNTYEQYF.

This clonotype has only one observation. This CDR3 is CSASLRGLRAKNIQYF. The DNA of the CDR3 is TGCAGTGCTAGCCTCAGGGGGCTAAGGGCCAAAAACATTCAGTACTTC. This sequence joins TRBV20-1 and TRBJ2-4; 8 nucleotides align to TRBD1. V shed 3 bases and J 1 base; nucleotides not matched to a gene: 8. The germline gives CDR1 DFQATT, CDR2 SNEGSKA (reference sequence). This CDR3 has 16 residues.

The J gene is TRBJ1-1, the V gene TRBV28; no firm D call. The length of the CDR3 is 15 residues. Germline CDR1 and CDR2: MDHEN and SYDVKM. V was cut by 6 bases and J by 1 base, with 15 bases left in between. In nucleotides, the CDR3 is TGTGCCAGCAGGACATACACTCGGGGGAACACTGAAGCTTTCTTT. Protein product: CASRTYTRGNTEAFF.

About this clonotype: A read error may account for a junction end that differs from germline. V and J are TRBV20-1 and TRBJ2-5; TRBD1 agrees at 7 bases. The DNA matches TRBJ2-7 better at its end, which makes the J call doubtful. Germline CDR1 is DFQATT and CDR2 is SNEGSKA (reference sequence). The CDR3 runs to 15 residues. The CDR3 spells CSARDLTGKTYEQYF. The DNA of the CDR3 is TGCAGTGCTCGAGACTTGACAGGGAAGACCTACGAGCAGTACTTC.

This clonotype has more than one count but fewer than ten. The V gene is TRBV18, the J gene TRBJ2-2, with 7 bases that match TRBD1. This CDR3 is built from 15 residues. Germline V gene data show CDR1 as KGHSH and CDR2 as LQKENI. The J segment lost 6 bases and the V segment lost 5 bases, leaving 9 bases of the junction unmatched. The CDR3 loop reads CASSYRQGRSGELFF. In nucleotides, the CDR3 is TGTGCCAGCTCATATCGACAGGGTCGGTCCGGGGAGCTGTTTTTT.

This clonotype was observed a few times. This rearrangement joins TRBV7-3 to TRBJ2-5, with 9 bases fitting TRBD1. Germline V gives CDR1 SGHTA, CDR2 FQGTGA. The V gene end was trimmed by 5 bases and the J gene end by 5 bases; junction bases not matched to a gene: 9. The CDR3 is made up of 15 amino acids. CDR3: CASSTSGTGYETQYF. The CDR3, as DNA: TGTGCCAGCAGCACCTCCGGGACAGGGTACGAGACCCAGTACTTC.